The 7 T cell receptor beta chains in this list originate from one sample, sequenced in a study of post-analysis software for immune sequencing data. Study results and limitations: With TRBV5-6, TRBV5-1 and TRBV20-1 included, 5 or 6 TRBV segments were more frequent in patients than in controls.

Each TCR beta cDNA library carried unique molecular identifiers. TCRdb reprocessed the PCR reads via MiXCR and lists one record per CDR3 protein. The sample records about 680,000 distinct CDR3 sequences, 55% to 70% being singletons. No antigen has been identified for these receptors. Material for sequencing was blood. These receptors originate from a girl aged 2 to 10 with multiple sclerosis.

The CDR3 DNA follows: TGTGCCAGCAACCCAGGGGCTATGAACACTGAAGCTTTCTTT. It is translated as CASNPGAMNTEAFF. The chain has TRBV7-9 and TRBJ1-1, with a tentative D call TRBD1 (6 bases). The V end was cut by 7 bases, the J end by 0 bases, with 12 bases between. This CDR3 comprises 14 residues. Germline V gives CDR1 SEHNR, CDR2 FQNEAQ (reference sequence). The full variable domain, with the rest looked up from reference TRBV7-9 and TRBJ1-1, is DTGVSQNPRHKITKRGQNVTFRCDPISEHNRLYWYRQTLGQGPEFLTYFQNEAQLEKSRLLSDRFSAERPKGSFSTLEIQRTEQGDSAMYLCASNPGAMNTEAFFGQGTRLTVV.

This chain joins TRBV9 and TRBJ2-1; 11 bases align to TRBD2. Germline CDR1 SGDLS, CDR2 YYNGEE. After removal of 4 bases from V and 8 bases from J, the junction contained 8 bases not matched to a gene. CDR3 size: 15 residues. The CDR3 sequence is CASSLSGRAVHEQFF. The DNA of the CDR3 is TGTGCCAGCAGCCTTAGCGGGAGGGCCGTCCATGAGCAGTTCTTC.

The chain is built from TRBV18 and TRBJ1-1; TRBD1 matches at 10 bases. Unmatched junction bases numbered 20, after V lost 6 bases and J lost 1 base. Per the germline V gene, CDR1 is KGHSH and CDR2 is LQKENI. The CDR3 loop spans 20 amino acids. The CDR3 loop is CASSLSRQGARGPWNTEAFF. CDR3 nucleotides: TGTGCCAGCTCTCTCTCGAGACAGGGGGCGCGGGGGCCCTGGAACACTGAAGCTTTCTTT.

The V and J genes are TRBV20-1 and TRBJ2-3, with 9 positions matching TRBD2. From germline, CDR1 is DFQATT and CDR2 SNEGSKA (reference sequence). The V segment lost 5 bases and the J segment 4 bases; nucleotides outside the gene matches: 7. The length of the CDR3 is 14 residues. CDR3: CSAPGLASPDTQYF. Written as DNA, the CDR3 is TGCAGTGCTCCCGGACTAGCGAGCCCAGATACGCAGTATTTT.

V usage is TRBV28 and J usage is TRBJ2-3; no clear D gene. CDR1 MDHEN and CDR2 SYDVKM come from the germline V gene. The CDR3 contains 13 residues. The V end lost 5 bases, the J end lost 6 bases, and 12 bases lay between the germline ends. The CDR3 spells CASSPYSVDTQYF. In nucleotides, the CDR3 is TGTGCCAGCAGTCCTTACTCGGTGGATACGCAGTATTTT. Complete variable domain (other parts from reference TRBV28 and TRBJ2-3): DVKVTQSSRYLVKRTGEKVFLECVQDMDHENMFWYRQDPGLGLRLIYFSYDVKMKEKGDIPEGYSVSREKKERFSLILESASTNQTSMYLCASSPYSVDTQYFGPGTRLTVL.

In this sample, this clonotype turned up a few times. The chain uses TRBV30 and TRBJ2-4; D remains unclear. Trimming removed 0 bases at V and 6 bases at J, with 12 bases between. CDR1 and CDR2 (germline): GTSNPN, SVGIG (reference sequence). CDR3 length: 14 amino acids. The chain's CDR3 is CAWSVGSSGNIQYF. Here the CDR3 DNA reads TGTGCCTGGAGTGTAGGCTCTTCCGGAAACATTCAGTACTTC.

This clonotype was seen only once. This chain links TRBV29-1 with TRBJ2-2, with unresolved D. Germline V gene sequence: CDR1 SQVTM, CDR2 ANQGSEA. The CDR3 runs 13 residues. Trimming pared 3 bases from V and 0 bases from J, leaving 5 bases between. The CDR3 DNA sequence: TGCAGCGTTGATCTCTCGAACACCGGGGAGCTGTTTTTT. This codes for CSVDLSNTGELFF.